This T cell receptor (beta chain) is drawn from a study of graft-versus-host responses after intestinal transplantation. For the study at large: Multivisceral, liver-intestinal, or isolated intestinal transplants were given to recipients. Every one of the recipients received anti-thymocyte globulin induction and afterwards took tacrolimus and steroids for 3 to 4 years.

The V end lost 0 bases, the J end lost 5 bases, and 9 bases lay between the germline ends. The CDR3 loop spans 14 amino acids. Germline V lookup: CDR1 SGDLS, CDR2 YYNGEE. Findings and caveats of the study: Some GvH clones were seen earlier in gut or blood, suggesting intestinal origin.

This clone was seen a single time. Antigen specificity is unknown. Profiled with immunoSEQ multiplex PCR; TCRdb holds only in-frame clones, not every one. The sample holds 35,000 to 50,000 clones, nearly 95% seen once. The chain recombines TRBV9 with TRBJ1-5; D might be TRBD1 (6 bases). Sequenced here: unstimulated CD8+ T cells sorted from spleen or lymph node cells, sampled before transplant. The TCR was taken from a human donor who was the organ donor for an intestinal transplant. CDR3: CASSVGDTYQPQHF. The CDR3 region has the DNA TGTGCCAGCAGCGTAGGGGACACATATCAGCCCCAGCATTTT.